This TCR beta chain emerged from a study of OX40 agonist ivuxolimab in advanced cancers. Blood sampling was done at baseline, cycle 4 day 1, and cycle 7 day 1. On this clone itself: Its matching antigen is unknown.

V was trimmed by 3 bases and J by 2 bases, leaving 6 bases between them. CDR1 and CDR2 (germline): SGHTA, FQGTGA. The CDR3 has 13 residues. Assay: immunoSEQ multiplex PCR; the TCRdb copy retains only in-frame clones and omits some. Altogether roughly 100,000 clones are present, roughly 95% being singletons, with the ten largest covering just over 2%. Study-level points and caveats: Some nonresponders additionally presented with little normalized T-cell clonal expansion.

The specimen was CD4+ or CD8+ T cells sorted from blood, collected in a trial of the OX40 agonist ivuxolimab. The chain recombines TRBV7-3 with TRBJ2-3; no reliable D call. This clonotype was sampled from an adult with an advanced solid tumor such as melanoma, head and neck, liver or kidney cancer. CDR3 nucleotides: TGTGCCAGCAGCTTTTCGAACACAGATACGCAGTATTTT. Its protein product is CASSFSNTDTQYF.